This paragraph covers one T cell receptor (beta chain) sequence. This specimen belongs to a study of blood T cell repertoires in COVID-19. The wider study: Spain, Italy and the United States supplied samples that represented acute and convalescent COVID-19.

Clones were sequenced by immunoSEQ multiplex PCR, and TCRdb holds only the in-frame ones, with some missing. Among around 75,000 clones, around 88% were seen once, and the ten largest hold about 0.6%. The CDR3 runs to 13 residues. Trimming cost V 1 base and J 8 bases, with 11 bases left between them. Germline CDR1 reads LNHDA; CDR2 reads SQIVND (reference sequence). Sequencing used peripheral blood. The gene calls are TRBV19 and TRBJ1-2; D call uncertain. This TCR was recovered from a man aged 60-69 years with acute or convalescent COVID-19. This CDR3 reads CASSIGGISGYTF. The CDR3 DNA sequence: TGTGCCAGTAGTATAGGAGGGATCAGCGGCTACACCTTC. Filled out from reference TRBV19 and TRBJ1-2, the complete variable domain reads DGGITQSPKYLFRKEGQNVTLSCEQNLNHDAMYWYRQDPGQGLRLIYYSQIVNDFQKGDIAEGYSVSREKKESFPLTVTSAQKNPTAFYLCASSIGGISGYTFGSGTRLTVV.